The clone carrying this TCR beta chain has ten or more counts. What it binds is unknown. The sample is drawn from a study of T cell repertoires in cytomegalovirus infection. TCRdb recomputed calls from the reads with MiXCR, one row per CDR3 protein. The top ten hold about 15% of the sample, which has over 250,000 distinct CDR3 sequences, roughly a quarter seen once. Study-wide results and caveats: HLA-C-restricted CMV-specific TCR beta clonotypes prevailed in the ex vivo response.

This receptor was taken from a human donor in good health (CMV status not recorded). Some clones in this sample may be carry-over from other donors' samples. The sequenced sample consisted of PBMCs.

The CDR3 DNA is TGTGCCAGCAGCCCCTATGGGGGAGCGGGGAGCACAGATACGCAGTATTTT. Protein: CASSPYGGAGSTDTQYF. This chain uses TRBV7-8 with TRBJ2-3; the match to TRBD2 covers 7 bases. The CDR3 is 17 residues long. The trim removed 5 bases at V and 0 bases at J, leaving 11 bases unmatched. In germline, CDR1 is SGHVS, CDR2 FQNEAQ.